These 3 T cell receptor beta chains were sequenced from one sample in a study of regulatory T cells in long-lasting Graves disease. Sample time point: newly diagnosed GD, antithyroid drugs for less than 3 months. From PBMCs, RNA was extracted and then used to make the TCR library. Both iRepertoire HTBI primers and Arm-PCR of CDR3 regions were used to build the TCR beta libraries. TCRdb called the multiplex PCR reads again in MiXCR, with one record for every CDR3 protein. Among roughly 500,000 distinct CDR3 sequences listed, 12% were seen once. These data were also reused for a study on T cells in Graves' hyperthyroidism and ophthalmopathy.

The material was peripheral blood mononuclear cells (PBMCs), obtained at new diagnosis, from a patient treated with antithyroid drugs. The receptors here all came from a woman under 40 with Graves disease.

This clonotype was detected many times. The gene calls are TRBV7-2 and TRBJ2-7; D remains unclear. CDR3 length: 14 amino acids. Trimming shortened V by 0 bases and J by 2 bases, and 8 bases separated the two germline ends. The germline gives CDR1 SGHTA, CDR2 FQGNSA. CDR3 coding DNA: TGTGCCAGCAGCTTAGCGGGAATTACCTACGAGCAGTACTTC. Its translation is CASSLAGITYEQYF.

This clonotype occurred many times. This chain connects TRBV19 to TRBJ1-2, with D unresolved. The CDR3 contains 15 residues. The V and J ends lost 5 bases and 4 bases respectively, with 17 bases between them. CDR1 is LNHDA, CDR2 SQIVND, per germline (reference sequence). In DNA, the CDR3 is TGTGCCAGTAGTTCCTCGACACTCTACTTCTATGGCTACACCTTC. Translation gives CASSSSTLYFYGYTF.

The gene calls are TRBV28 and TRBJ1-2; 7 bases agree with TRBD1. V lost 3 bases to trimming and J lost 7 bases; unmatched junction nucleotides: 8. Germline V gene sequence: CDR1 MDHEN, CDR2 SYDVKM. This CDR3 has 14 amino acids. The CDR3, as DNA: TGTGCCAGCAGTTTGGAAAGGGGGCGCTTTGGCTACACCTTC. Protein sequence: CASSLERGRFGYTF.